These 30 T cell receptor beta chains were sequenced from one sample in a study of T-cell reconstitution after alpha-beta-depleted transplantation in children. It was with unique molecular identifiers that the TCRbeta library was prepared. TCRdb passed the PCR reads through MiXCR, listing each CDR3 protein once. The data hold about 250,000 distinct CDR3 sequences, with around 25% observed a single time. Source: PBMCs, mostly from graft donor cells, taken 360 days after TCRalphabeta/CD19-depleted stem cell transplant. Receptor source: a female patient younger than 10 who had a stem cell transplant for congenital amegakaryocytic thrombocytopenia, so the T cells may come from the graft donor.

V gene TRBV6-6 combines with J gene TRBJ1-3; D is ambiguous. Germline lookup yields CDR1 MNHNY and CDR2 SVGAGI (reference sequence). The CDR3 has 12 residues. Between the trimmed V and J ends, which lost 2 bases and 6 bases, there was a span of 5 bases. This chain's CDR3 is CASSYPQNTIYF. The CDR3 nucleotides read TGTGCCAGCAGTTACCCCCAAAACACCATATATTTT.

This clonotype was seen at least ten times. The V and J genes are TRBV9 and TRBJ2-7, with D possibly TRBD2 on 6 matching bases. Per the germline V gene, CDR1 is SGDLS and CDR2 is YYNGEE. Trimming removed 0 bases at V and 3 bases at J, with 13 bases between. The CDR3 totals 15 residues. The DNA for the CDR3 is TGTGCCAGCAGCGTAGCACCGGGACTCTTCTACGAGCAGTACTTC. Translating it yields CASSVAPGLFYEQYF.

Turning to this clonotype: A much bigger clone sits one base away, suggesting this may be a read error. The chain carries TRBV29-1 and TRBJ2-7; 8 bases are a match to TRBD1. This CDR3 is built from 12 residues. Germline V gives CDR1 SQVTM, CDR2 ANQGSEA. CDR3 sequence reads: CSVGQGLYEKYF. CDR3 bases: TGCAGCGTTGGACAGGGGTTGTACGAGAAGTACTTC.

DNA for the CDR3: TGTGCCAGCAGTTCCAGACAGGCTGATCCTAACTATGGCTACACCTTC. Translation gives CASSSRQADPNYGYTF. The J gene is TRBJ1-2, the V gene TRBV28; perhaps TRBD1 as D (6 bases). The CDR3 consists of 16 residues. Between the trimmed V and J ends, which lost 4 bases and 0 bases, there was a span of 15 bases. Germline V gene sequence: CDR1 MDHEN, CDR2 SYDVKM.

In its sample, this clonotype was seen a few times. CDR3 protein: CSVGPYRAANTGELFF. The CDR3 region has the DNA TGCAGCGTTGGCCCCTACAGGGCGGCGAACACCGGGGAGCTGTTTTTT. The genes are TRBV29-1 and TRBJ2-2, with a possible D match to TRBD1 (6 bases). V gave up 4 bases and J gave up 0 bases, with 15 bases separating them. Per germline, CDR1 SQVTM and CDR2 ANQGSEA. CDR3 length: 16 residues.

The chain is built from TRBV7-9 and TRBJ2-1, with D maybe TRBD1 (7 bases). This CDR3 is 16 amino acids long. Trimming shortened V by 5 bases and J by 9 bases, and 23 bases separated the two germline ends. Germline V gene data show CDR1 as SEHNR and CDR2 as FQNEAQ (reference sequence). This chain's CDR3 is CASSQVTRASGGEQFF. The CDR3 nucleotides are TGTGCCAGCAGCCAAGTGACTAGGGCATCAGGGGGTGAGCAGTTCTTC.

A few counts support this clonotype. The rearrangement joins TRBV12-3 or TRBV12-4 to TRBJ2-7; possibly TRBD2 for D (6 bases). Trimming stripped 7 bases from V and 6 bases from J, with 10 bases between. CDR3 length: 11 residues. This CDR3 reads CASKIAAEQYF. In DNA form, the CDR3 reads TGTGCCAGCAAAATAGCGGCCGAGCAGTACTTC.

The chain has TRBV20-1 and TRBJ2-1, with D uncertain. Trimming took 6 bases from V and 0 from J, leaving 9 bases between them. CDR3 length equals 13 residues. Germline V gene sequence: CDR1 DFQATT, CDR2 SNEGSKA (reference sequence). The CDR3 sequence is CSASHYSYNEQFF. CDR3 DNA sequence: TGCAGTGCCAGTCATTACTCCTACAATGAGCAGTTCTTC.

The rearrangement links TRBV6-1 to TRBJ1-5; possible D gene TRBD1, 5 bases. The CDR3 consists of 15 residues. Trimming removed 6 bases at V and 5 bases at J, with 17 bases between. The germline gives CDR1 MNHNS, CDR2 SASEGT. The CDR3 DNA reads TGTGCCAGCAGGCCCTTAACAGCGGGGGATCAGCCCCAGCATTTT. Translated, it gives CASRPLTAGDQPQHF.

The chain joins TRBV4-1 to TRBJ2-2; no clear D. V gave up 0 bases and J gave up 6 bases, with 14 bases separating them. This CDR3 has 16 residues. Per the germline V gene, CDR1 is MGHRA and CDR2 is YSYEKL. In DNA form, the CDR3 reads TGCGCCAGCAGCCAAGAGTGGCTGATGTGGGCCGGGGAGCTGTTTTTT. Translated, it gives CASSQEWLMWAGELFF.

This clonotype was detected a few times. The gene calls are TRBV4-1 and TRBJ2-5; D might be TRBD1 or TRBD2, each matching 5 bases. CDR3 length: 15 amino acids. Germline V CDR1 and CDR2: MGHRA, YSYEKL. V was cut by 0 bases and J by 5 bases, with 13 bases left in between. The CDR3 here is CASSQDQGEGETQYF. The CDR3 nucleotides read TGCGCCAGCAGCCAAGATCAGGGAGAAGGGGAGACCCAGTACTTC.

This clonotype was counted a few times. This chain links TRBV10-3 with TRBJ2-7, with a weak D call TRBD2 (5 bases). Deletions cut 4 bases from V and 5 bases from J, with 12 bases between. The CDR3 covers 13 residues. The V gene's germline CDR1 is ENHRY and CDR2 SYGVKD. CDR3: CAISGTGIDEQYF. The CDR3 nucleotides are TGTGCCATCAGTGGGACGGGAATCGACGAGCAGTACTTC.

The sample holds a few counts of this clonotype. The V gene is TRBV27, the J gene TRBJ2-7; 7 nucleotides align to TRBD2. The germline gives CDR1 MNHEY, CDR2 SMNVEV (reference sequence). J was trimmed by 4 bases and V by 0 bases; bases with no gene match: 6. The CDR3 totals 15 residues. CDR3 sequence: CASSLSEAGFYEQYF. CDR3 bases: TGTGCCAGCAGTTTATCGGAAGCGGGATTTTACGAGCAGTACTTC.

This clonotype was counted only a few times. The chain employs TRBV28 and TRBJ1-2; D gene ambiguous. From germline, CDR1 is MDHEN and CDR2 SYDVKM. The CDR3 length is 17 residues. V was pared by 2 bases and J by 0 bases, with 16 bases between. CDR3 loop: CASSLAVSGRTNYGYTF. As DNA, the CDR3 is TGTGCCAGCAGTTTAGCGGTTTCAGGTCGGACTAACTATGGCTACACCTTC.

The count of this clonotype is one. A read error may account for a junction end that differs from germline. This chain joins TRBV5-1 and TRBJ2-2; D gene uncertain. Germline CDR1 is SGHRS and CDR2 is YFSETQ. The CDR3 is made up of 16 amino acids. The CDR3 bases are TGCACCAGCAGCCTAGATCTCATAGAGAACACCGGGGAGCTGTTTTTT. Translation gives CTSSLDLIENTGELFF.

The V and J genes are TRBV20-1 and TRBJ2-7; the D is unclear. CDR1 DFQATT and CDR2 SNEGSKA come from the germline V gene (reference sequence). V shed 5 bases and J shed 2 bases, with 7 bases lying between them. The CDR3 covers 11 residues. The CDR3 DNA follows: TGCAGTGCTCCCCTGACCTACGAGCAGTACTTC. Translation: CSAPLTYEQYF.

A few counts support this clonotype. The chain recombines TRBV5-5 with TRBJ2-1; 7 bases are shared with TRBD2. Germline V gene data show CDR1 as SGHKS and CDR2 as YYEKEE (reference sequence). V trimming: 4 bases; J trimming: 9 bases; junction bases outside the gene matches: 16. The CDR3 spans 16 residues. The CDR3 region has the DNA TGTGCCAGCAGCCAGAGGTGGGGGAGGGCCGTTAGTGAGCAGTTCTTC. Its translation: CASSQRWGRAVSEQFF.

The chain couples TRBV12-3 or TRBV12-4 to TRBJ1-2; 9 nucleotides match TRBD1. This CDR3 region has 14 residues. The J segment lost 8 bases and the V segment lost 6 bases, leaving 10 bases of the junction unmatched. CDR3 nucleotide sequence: TGTGCCAGCAGACACCGGGACAGGGTTTACGGCTACACCTTC. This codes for CASRHRDRVYGYTF.

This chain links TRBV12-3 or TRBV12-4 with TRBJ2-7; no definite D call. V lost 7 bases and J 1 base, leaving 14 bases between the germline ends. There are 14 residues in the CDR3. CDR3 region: CASTVSDESYEQYF. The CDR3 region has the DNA TGTGCCAGCACAGTGAGCGACGAATCCTACGAGCAGTACTTC.

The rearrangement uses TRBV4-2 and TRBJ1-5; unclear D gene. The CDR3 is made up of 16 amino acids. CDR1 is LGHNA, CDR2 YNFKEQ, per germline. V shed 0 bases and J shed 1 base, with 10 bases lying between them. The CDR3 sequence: CASSQDRGVSNQPQHF. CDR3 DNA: TGTGCCAGCAGCCAAGATCGCGGGGTGAGCAATCAGCCCCAGCATTTT.

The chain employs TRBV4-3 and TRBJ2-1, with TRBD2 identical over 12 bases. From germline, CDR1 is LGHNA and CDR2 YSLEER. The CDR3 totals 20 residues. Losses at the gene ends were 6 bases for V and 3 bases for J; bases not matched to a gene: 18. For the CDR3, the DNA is TGCGCCAGCAGAGACACAGGACTAGCGGGACCCATCACCTTCTACAATGAGCAGTTCTTC. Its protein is CASRDTGLAGPITFYNEQFF.

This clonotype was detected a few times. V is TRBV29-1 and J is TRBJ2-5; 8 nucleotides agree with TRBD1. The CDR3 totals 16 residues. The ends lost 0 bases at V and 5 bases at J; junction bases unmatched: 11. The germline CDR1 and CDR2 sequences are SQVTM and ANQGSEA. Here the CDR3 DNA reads TGCAGCGTTGAAGATCTTTTTCTGGACAGGGTTGAGACCCAGTACTTC. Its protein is CSVEDLFLDRVETQYF.

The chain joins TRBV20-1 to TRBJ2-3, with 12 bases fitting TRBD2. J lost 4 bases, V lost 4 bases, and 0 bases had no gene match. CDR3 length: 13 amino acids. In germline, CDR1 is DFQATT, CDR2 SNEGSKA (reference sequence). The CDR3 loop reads CSATSGGADTQYF. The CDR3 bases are TGCAGTGCTACTAGCGGGGGGGCAGATACGCAGTATTTT.

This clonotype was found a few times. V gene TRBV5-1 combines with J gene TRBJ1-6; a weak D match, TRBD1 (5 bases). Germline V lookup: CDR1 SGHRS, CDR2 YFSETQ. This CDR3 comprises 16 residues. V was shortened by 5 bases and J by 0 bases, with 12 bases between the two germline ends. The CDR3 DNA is TGCGCCAGCAGGACAGCGACGAGCTCCTATAATTCACCCCTCCACTTT. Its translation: CASRTATSSYNSPLHF.

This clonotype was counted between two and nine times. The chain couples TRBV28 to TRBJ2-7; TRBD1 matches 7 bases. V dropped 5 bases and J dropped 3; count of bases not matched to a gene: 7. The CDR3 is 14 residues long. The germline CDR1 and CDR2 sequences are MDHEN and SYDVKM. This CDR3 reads CASSLPGGYYEQYF. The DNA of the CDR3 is TGTGCCAGCAGTCTCCCAGGGGGTTACTACGAGCAGTACTTC.

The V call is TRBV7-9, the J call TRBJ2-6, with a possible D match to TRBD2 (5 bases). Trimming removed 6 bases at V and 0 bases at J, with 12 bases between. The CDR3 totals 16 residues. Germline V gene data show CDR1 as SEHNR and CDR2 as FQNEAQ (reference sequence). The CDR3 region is CASSLPRVSGANVLTF. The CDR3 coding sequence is TGTGCCAGCAGTCTTCCGAGGGTCTCTGGGGCCAACGTCCTGACTTTC.

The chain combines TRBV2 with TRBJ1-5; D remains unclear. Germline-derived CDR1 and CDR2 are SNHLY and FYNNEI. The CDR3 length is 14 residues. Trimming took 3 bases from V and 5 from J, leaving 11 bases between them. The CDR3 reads CASSDRKGDQPQHF. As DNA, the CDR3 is TGTGCCAGCAGTGATCGTAAGGGCGATCAGCCCCAGCATTTT. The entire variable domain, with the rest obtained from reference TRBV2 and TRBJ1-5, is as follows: EPEVTQTPSHQVTQMGQEVILRCVPISNHLYFYWYRQILGQKVEFLVSFYNNEISEKSEIFDDQFSVERPDGSNFTLKIRSTKLEDSAMYFCASSDRKGDQPQHFGDGTRLSIL.

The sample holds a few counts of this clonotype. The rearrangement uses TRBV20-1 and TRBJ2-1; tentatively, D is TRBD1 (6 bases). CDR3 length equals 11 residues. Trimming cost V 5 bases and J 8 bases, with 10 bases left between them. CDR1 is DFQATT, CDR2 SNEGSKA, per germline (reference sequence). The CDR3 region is CSAGGSDEQFF. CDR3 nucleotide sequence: TGCAGTGCTGGGGGCTCGGATGAGCAGTTCTTC.

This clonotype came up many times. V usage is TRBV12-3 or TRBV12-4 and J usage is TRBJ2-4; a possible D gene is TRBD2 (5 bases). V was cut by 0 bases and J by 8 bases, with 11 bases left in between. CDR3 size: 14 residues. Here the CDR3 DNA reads TGTGCCAGCAGTTTAGCAAACCCCGGGGACATTCAGTACTTC. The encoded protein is CASSLANPGDIQYF.

The CDR3 spells CSGLIGGNTIYF. CDR3 nucleotide sequence: TGCAGTGGGTTAATTGGTGGAAACACCATATATTTT. The rearrangement joins TRBV20-1 to TRBJ1-3; no definite D call. Trimming took 7 bases from V and 3 from J, leaving 10 bases between them. Per the germline V gene, CDR1 is DFQATT and CDR2 is SNEGSKA (reference sequence). This CDR3 spans 12 amino acids.